This entry lists 31 T cell receptor gamma chains sequenced from one sample in a study of γδ T cells in repeated Plasmodium falciparum infection. Bulk repertoires came from Vgamma9/Vdelta2+ or Vdelta2-negative gammadelta T cells flow-sorted from PBMC. TCRdb used CATT to re-call clones from the multiplex PCR reads. The profile shows over 25,000 gamma-chain clones, 2.5% to 3.5% of them singletons. Sequenced material: gamma-delta T cells from blood. Receptors were obtained from a pool of human donors (malaria-infected and uninfected, not separated).

At least ten counts were recorded for this clone. The chain recombines TRGV2 with TRGJP1. No J gene is reported in TCRdb; it was inferred here by comparing the DNA with germline. Germline CDR1 is EGSNGY and CDR2 is YDSYNSKV. The CDR3 has 18 amino acids. Unmatched junction bases numbered 13, after V lost 3 bases and J lost 0 bases. DNA of the CDR3: TGTGCCACCTGGGACCCCATTACTCAACATACCACTGGTTGGTTCAAGATATTT. Amino acid sequence: CATWDPITQHTTGWFKIF.

Ten or more counts support this clone. The protein held in TCRdb is that of a much larger clone and does not match this DNA's translation at residue 4, likely because of a read error; the protein shown is translated from the DNA. The rearrangement joins TRGV9 to TRGJP. The J gene was not available in TCRdb and was assigned here by matching the DNA to germline segments. The CDR3 runs 16 residues. CDR1 is GITISATS, CDR2 ISYDGTV, per germline (reference sequence). V was clipped by 7 bases and J by 4 bases; unmatched bases: 7. The DNA of the CDR3 is TGTGCCTTGTGTAGAAGTCAAGAGTTGGGCAAAAAAATCAAGGTATTT. It yields the protein CALCRSQELGKKIKVF.

This clone was found many times. A single base is all that separates this from a far larger clone, so a read error is likely. The chain recombines TRGV9 with TRGJ1 or TRGJ2. The CDR3 length is 13 residues. Per germline, CDR1 GITISATS and CDR2 ISYDGTV (reference sequence). CDR3 sequence (DNA): TGTGCCTTGTGGGAGGCCCCAATTATGAAGAAGCTCTTT. As protein: CALWEAPIMKKLF.

As concerns this clone: The mismatch at residue 10 between this DNA's translation and the TCRdb protein of a much larger clone likely reflects a read error; the protein shown is translated from the DNA. The rearrangement links TRGV9 to TRGJ1 or TRGJ2. The V and J ends lost 3 bases and 12 bases, in that order; junction bases with no gene match: 14. Germline values: CDR1 GITISATS, CDR2 ISYDGTV (reference sequence). The CDR3 is made up of 13 amino acids. CDR3 DNA sequence: TGTGCCTTGTGGGAGCCTATCGGGAATATGAAACTCTTT. Encoded protein: CALWEPIGNMKLF.

This clone was seen only a few times. TCRdb attributes to this sequence the protein of a much larger clone, which differs from the DNA translation at residue 5; a read error is likely, and the protein displayed is translated from the DNA. The chain couples TRGV4 to TRGJ1 or TRGJ2. TCRdb lists no J gene, so it was determined here by aligning the DNA to germline. The CDR3 loop spans 18 amino acids. Germline-derived CDR1 and CDR2 are EGSTGY and YDSYTSSV. Trimming at V came to 4 bases and at J to 0 bases, leaving 18 bases not matched to a gene. This chain's CDR3 is CATWEVGVDGVNYYKKLF. In DNA form, the CDR3 reads TGTGCCACCTGGGAAGTGGGGGTTGATGGAGTGAATTATTATAAGAAACTCTTT.

Within the sample, this clone is medium-sized. Other DNA sequences from this sample encode an identical CDR3 as well. V usage is TRGV9 and J usage is TRGJ1 or TRGJ2. The CDR3 is 13 residues long. The ends lost 2 bases at V and 0 bases at J; junction bases unmatched: 1. Per germline, CDR1 GITISATS and CDR2 ISYDGTV (reference sequence). CDR3 DNA sequence: TGTGCCTTGTGGGAGGCGAATTATTATAAGAAACTCTTT. Translation gives CALWEANYYKKLF.

This clone has just a few counts. The TCRdb record carries a much larger clone's protein, which differs from this DNA's translation at residue 13; a read error is the likely cause, and the protein listed here is the DNA translation. The V gene is TRGV8, but the J gene lacks a call. This CDR3 has 15 amino acids. CDR1 VENAVY and CDR2 YDSYNSRV come from the germline V gene. The CDR3: CATWDRRPHYYKRLF. CDR3 DNA: TGTGCCACCTGGGATAGAAGGCCCCATTATTATAAGAGACTCTTT.

With regard to this clone: TCRdb's protein, taken from a much larger clone, differs from this DNA's translation at residue 11, likely owing to a read error; the protein displayed comes from the DNA. The V call is TRGV2, the J call TRGJ1 or TRGJ2. Germline matching of the DNA provided the J gene here, since TCRdb leaves it blank. CDR3 size: 14 residues. Germline V gene lookup returns CDR1 EGSNGY and CDR2 YDSYNSKV. CDR3 sequence: CATWDGFYYYEKLF. The CDR3 region has the DNA TGTGCCACCTGGGACGGATTTTATTATTATGAGAAACTCTTT.

The V and J genes are TRGV9 and TRGJ1 or TRGJ2. TCRdb records no J gene; here it was assigned by comparing the DNA to germline. Per germline, CDR1 GITISATS and CDR2 ISYDGTV (reference sequence). The ends lost 1 base at V and 5 bases at J; junction bases unmatched: 11. This CDR3 contains 15 residues. CDR3 DNA sequence: TGTGCCTTGTGGGAGGTAGGGGTGTTGAATTATAAGAAACTCTTT. Translation gives CALWEVGVLNYKKLF.

This clone occurred many times. This DNA translates differently at residue 4 from the TCRdb protein, which is that of a much larger clone; a read error is likely, and the protein shown is the DNA's own translation. V is TRGV9 and J is TRGJ1 or TRGJ2. This CDR3 spans 14 amino acids. Germline CDR1 reads GITISATS; CDR2 reads ISYDGTV (reference sequence). CDR3 in amino acids: CALREGKNYYKKLF. CDR3 in DNA: TGTGCCTTGAGGGAGGGAAAAAATTATTATAAGAAACTCTTT.

About this clone itself: TCRdb's entry gives the protein of a much larger clone, which mismatches this DNA's translation at residue 2, likely from a read error; the protein reported here is translated from the DNA. The rearrangement uses TRGV2 and TRGJ1 or TRGJ2. The germline V gene has CDR1 EGSNGY and CDR2 YDSYNSKV. This CDR3 is built from 14 residues. In DNA, the CDR3 is TGTACCACCTGGGACGATTCGAATTATTATAAGAAACTCTTT. Residues: CTTWDDSNYYKKLF.

This clone was counted only a few times. TCRdb shows a much larger clone's protein in place of this DNA's translation, and the two differ at residue 2, likely through a read error; the protein shown is translated from the DNA. V gene TRGV3 combines with J gene TRGJP2. Germline matching of the DNA provided the J gene here, since TCRdb leaves it blank. The CDR3 totals 17 residues. Germline V gene sequence: CDR1 VTNTFY, CDR2 YDVSTARD (reference sequence). The CDR3 DNA follows: TGTACCACCTGGGACAGGCCGTCTGCTCCCCGTGATTGGATCAAGACGTTT. Translation gives CTTWDRPSAPRDWIKTF.

This clone appeared many times. V is TRGV9 and J is TRGJ1 or TRGJ2. No J gene was available from TCRdb, and it was assigned here by a germline match of the DNA. The CDR3 runs to 14 residues. J lost 6 bases, V lost 3 bases, and 11 bases had no gene match. The germline CDR1 and CDR2 sequences are GITISATS and ISYDGTV (reference sequence). The chain's CDR3 is CALWEPCAFYKKLF. CDR3 sequence (DNA): TGTGCCTTGTGGGAGCCATGCGCTTTTTATAAGAAACTCTTT.

In regard to this clone: A read error likely explains why the TCRdb protein, taken from a much larger clone, differs from this DNA's translation at residue 10; the protein shown is translated from the DNA. V gene TRGV5 combines with J gene TRGJ1 or TRGJ2. TCRdb does not report a J gene; here it was assigned by matching the DNA to germline references. CDR3 length equals 14 residues. The trim removed 0 bases at V and 8 bases at J, leaving 10 bases unmatched. Germline CDR1 and CDR2: VINAFY and YDVSNSKD. CDR3: CATWDRRRYDKKLF. In DNA, the CDR3 is TGTGCCACCTGGGACAGGCGGCGGTATGATAAGAAACTCTTT.

In the case of this clone: A read error is likely here: a far larger clone is one base away. This CDR3 is also generated by other DNA sequences in the sample. V usage is TRGV9 and J usage is TRGJ1 or TRGJ2. Matching the DNA to germline supplied the J gene, which TCRdb does not give. The CDR3 covers 14 residues. From germline, CDR1 is GITISATS and CDR2 ISYDGTV (reference sequence). The CDR3 coding sequence is TGCGCCTTGTGGGAGGCCGGCACCTATTATAAGAAACTCTTT. Amino acid sequence: CALWEAGTYYKKLF.

As to this clone: This likely traces to a read error, being one base from a far larger clone. This same CDR3 is encoded by further DNA sequences in the sample. This chain joins TRGV9 and TRGJ1 or TRGJ2. The CDR3 is 14 residues long. Germline-derived CDR1 and CDR2 are GITISATS and ISYDGTV (reference sequence). The chain's CDR3 is CALWELPFYYKKLF. CDR3 bases: TGCGCCTTGTGGGAGCTACCATTTTATTATAAGAAACTCTTT.

There are many counts of this clone. The likely explanation is a read error, given a far larger clone one base away. The same CDR3 is also encoded by other DNA sequences in this sample. V gene TRGV9 combines with J gene TRGJP1. The CDR3 sequence is 17 residues long. Germline CDR1 is GITISATS and CDR2 is ISYDGTV (reference sequence). CDR3 in DNA: TGTGCCTTGTGGGAGGTCTTTTCCCAAAGGACTGGCTGGTTCAAGATATTT. Its translation: CALWEVFSQRTGWFKIF.

The V and J genes are TRGV4 and TRGJ1 or TRGJ2. The J gene, left out of TCRdb, was set here by checking the DNA against germline. Per germline, CDR1 EGSTGY and CDR2 YDSYTSSV. The CDR3 spans 15 residues. The J segment lost 10 bases and the V segment lost 4 bases, leaving 19 bases of the junction unmatched. The CDR3 DNA is TGTGCCACCTGGGAAAATACCCCCATTATGGGGAAGAAACTCTTT. Its protein product is CATWENTPIMGKKLF.

This clone was observed at least ten times. This likely reflects a read error, since a far larger clone is one base away. The genes are TRGV9 and TRGJ1 or TRGJ2. The CDR3 has 14 amino acids. Germline CDR1 reads GITISATS; CDR2 reads ISYDGTV (reference sequence). CDR3 in DNA: TGTACCTTGTGGGAGGGAAAAAATTATTATAAGAAACTCTTT. Protein sequence: CTLWEGKNYYKKLF.

In this sample, this clone is medium-sized. The CDR3 loop reads CALWEGRIKTF. CDR3 in DNA: TGTGCCTTGTGGGAGGGTCGGATCAAGACGTTT. The chain combines TRGV9 with TRGJP2. The junction had 3 bases not matched to a gene; V was cut back by 2 bases and J by 12 bases. This CDR3 is built from 11 residues. Germline CDR1 reads GITISATS; CDR2 reads ISYDGTV (reference sequence).

In this sample, this clone turned up many times. This sequence is one base from a far larger clone and is likely a read error. In the same sample, other DNA sequences code for this CDR3. This chain uses TRGV9 with TRGJ1 or TRGJ2. TCRdb records no J gene; here it was assigned by comparing the DNA to germline. Germline CDR1 reads GITISATS; CDR2 reads ISYDGTV (reference sequence). There are 11 residues in the CDR3. The CDR3 DNA sequence: TGTGCTTTGTGGGAGGATAAAAAGAAACTCTTT. Its protein is CALWEDKKKLF.

This clone was seen at least ten times. The V and J genes are TRGV4 and TRGJ1 or TRGJ2. Germline V gene lookup returns CDR1 EGSTGY and CDR2 YDSYTSSV. This CDR3 spans 15 amino acids. V lost 1 base and J lost 5; bases outside the gene matches: 11. Here the CDR3 reads CATWDGRPLNYKKLF. CDR3 DNA sequence: TGTGCCACCTGGGATGGCCGGCCTTTGAATTATAAGAAACTCTTT.

This clone was detected many times. A much larger clonotype is one base distant, so this may be a read error. V gene assignment gives TRGV9, but the J gene was left uncalled. The germline CDR1 and CDR2 sequences are GITISATS and ISYDGTV (reference sequence). CDR3 length: 15 amino acids. Written as DNA, the CDR3 is TGTGCCTTGTGGGAGGATCCTTCAAATTATTATAAGAGACTCTTT. Translating gives CALWEDPSNYYKRLF.

This clone was observed many times. With a far larger clone one base away, a read error is the likely cause. The same CDR3 can be traced to other DNA sequences in this sample. The genes are TRGV2 and TRGJ1 or TRGJ2. The J gene, missing from TCRdb, was assigned here through DNA to germline matching. The V gene's germline CDR1 is EGSNGY and CDR2 YDSYNSKV. The CDR3 has 15 amino acids. In DNA form, the CDR3 reads TGTGCCACCTGGGACGGGCCGCGCCATTATTACAAGAAACTCTTT. Protein product: CATWDGPRHYYKKLF.

This clone was observed at least ten times. TCRdb's protein for this DNA is that of a much larger clone and differs from the translation at residue 3, likely a read error; the protein shown is the DNA translation. The chain employs TRGV9 and TRGJP. Assignment of the J gene here rests on matching the DNA to germline, because TCRdb gives none. The germline CDR1 and CDR2 sequences are GITISATS and ISYDGTV (reference sequence). The V gene end was trimmed by 10 bases and the J gene end by 7 bases; junction bases not matched to a gene: 4. The CDR3 has 13 amino acids. CDR3 coding DNA: TGTGCCTTTGGGGAGTTGGGCAAAAAAATCAAGGTATTT. It yields the protein CAFGELGKKIKVF.

This clone was detected ten times or more. The chain couples TRGV8 to TRGJ1 or TRGJ2. Looked up from germline, CDR1 is VENAVY and CDR2 is YDSYNSRV. The V segment lost 1 base and the J segment 10 bases; nucleotides outside the gene matches: 7. This CDR3 comprises 12 residues. The CDR3, as DNA: TGTGCCACCTGGGATAGCCTTAGCAAGAAACTCTTT. As protein: CATWDSLSKKLF.

There are many counts of this clone. The chain joins TRGV9 to TRGJ1 or TRGJ2. V shed 2 bases and J 7 bases; nucleotides not matched to a gene: 14. This CDR3 region has 15 residues. Germline lookup yields CDR1 GITISATS and CDR2 ISYDGTV (reference sequence). CDR3: CALWEAWGFGYKKLF. CDR3 nucleotide sequence: TGTGCCTTGTGGGAGGCCTGGGGGTTTGGGTATAAGAAACTCTTT.

This clone was observed a handful of times. This is likely an artifact of a read error, given a far larger clone one base away. The sample contains more than one DNA sequence encoding this CDR3. The chain combines TRGV9 with TRGJP1. This CDR3 is built from 14 residues. J was trimmed by 10 bases and V by 6 bases; bases with no gene match: 14. Germline values: CDR1 GITISATS, CDR2 ISYDGTV (reference sequence). The CDR3 reads CALWPITPIWFKIF. The CDR3, as DNA: TGTGCCTTGTGGCCCATTACCCCTATTTGGTTCAAGATATTT.

The V gene is uncalled and the J gene is TRGJP2. There are 24 residues in the CDR3. CDR3 nucleotide sequence: TGTGCAAGCACAGGGAAGAGCCTTAAATTTATACTGGAAAATCTAATTGAACGTGAATGGATCAAGACGTTT. It is translated as CASTGKSLKFILENLIEREWIKTF.

Regarding this clone: This sequence is one base from a far larger clone and is likely a read error. Distinct nucleotide sequences in the sample also encode this CDR3. This chain uses TRGV9 with TRGJ1 or TRGJ2. The J gene is not listed in TCRdb, so it was assigned here from a DNA match to germline. Per germline, CDR1 GITISATS and CDR2 ISYDGTV (reference sequence). This CDR3 has 14 residues. CDR3: CALWEPWNYYKKLF. CDR3 DNA: TGTGCCCTGTGGGAGCCTTGGAATTATTATAAGAAACTCTTT.

About this clone itself: Only one base separates this from a far larger clonotype, so it likely reflects a read error. Other nucleotide sequences from this sample produce the same CDR3. J is TRGJ1 or TRGJ2 and V is TRGV9. Assignment of the J gene here rests on matching the DNA to germline, because TCRdb gives none. Germline CDR1 GITISATS, CDR2 ISYDGTV (reference sequence). CDR3 size: 14 residues. Losses at the gene ends were 2 bases for V and 4 bases for J; bases not matched to a gene: 8. CDR3 DNA sequence: TGTGCCTTGTGGGAGGCGTCCCCCTATTATAAGAAACTCTTT. Translating gives CALWEASPYYKKLF.